This TCR beta chain is drawn from a study of T cell responses to AZD1222 COVID-19 vaccine. Overall study: Combined were second doses at about 4 or about 12 weeks. Study outcomes and limitations: Most donors were white British, females outnumbered males, and clonal diversity was possibly underestimated. Scientists sampled the repertoires only once the peak T cell response had passed. The breadth and depth of Spike-specific TCRs increased once two AZD1222 doses had been given.

TCRdb keeps only in-frame clones here, not all; method: immunoSEQ multiplex PCR. Here the sample spans fewer than 150,000 clones, around 90% being singletons. The germline gives CDR1 MDHEN, CDR2 SYDVKM. V dropped 5 bases and J dropped 5 bases, with 14 bases sitting between them. CDR3 size: 14 residues. This clone was observed once. Its antigen is not known. The chain couples TRBV28 to TRBJ2-3; either TRBD1 or TRBD2 may fit D (5 bases each). This TCR was recovered from an adult in good health. The sample in question was peripheral blood, obtained on day 0 of AZD1222 vaccination. In DNA, the CDR3 is TGTGCCAGCAGTGAAGTAGTGGGGGTAGATACGCAGTATTTT. Translation: CASSEVVGVDTQYF.